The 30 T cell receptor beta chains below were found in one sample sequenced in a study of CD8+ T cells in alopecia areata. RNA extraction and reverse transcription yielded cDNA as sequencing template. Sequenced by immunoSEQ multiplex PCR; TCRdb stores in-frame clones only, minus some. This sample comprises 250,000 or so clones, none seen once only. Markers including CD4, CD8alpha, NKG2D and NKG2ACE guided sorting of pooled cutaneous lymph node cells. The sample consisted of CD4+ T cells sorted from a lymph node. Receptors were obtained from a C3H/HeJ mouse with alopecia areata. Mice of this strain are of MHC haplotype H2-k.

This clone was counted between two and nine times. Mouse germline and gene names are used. The CDR3: CASRSTVTSAETLYF. The CDR3 DNA, read in part, is TGTGCCAGCAGATCCACAGTAACTAGTGCAGAA. V is TRBV5 and J is TRBJ2-3; no firm D call. The read terminates 4 residues before the CDR3 end, so the remaining end is supplied by the germline J gene. The germline V gene has CDR1 LGHNA and CDR2 YNLKQL (reference sequence). V was shortened by 6 bases and J by 0 bases, with 13 bases between the two germline ends. The CDR3 is made up of 15 amino acids.

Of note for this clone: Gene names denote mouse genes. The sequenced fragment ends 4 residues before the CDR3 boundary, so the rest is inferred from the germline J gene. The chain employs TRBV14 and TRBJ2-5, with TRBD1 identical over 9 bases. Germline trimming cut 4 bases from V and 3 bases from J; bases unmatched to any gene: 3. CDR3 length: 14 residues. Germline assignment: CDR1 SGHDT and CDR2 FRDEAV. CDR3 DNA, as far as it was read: TGTGCCAGCAGTACAGGGGGCCTACAAGAC. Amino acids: CASSTGGLQD. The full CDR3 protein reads CASSTGGLQDTQYF.

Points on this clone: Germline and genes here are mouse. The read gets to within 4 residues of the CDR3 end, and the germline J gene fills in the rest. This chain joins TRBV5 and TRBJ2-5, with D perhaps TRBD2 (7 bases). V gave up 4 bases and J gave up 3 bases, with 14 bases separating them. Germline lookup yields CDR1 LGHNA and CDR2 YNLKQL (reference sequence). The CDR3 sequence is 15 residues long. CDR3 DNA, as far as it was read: TGTGCCAGCAGCCCAAGGGGGGCGCGACAAGAC. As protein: CASSPRGARQD. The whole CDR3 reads CASSPRGARQDTQYF.

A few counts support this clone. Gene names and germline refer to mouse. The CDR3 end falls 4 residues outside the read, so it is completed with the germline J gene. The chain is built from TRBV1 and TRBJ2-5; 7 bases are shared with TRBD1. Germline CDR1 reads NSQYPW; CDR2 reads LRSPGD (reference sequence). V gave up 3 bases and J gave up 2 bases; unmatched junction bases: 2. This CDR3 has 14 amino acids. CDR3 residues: CTCSARQGQDTQYF. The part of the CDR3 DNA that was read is TGCACCTGCAGTGCCCGACAGGGCCAAGAC.

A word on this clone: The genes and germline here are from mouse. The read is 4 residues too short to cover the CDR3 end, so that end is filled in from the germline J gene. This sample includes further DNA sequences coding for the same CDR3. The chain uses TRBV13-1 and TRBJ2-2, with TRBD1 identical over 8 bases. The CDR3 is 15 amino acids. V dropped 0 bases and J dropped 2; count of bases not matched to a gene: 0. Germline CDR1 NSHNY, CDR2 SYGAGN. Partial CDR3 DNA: TGTGCCAGCAGTGATGCAGGGGGCAACACCGGG. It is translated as CASSDAGGNTG. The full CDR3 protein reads CASSDAGGNTGQLYF.

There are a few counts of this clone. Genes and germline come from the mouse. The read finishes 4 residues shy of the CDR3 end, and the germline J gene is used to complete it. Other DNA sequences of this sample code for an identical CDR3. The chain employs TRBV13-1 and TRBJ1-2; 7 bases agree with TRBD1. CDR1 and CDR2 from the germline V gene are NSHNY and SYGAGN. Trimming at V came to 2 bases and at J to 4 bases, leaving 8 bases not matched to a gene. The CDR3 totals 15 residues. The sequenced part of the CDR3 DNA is TGTGCCAGCAGTGACGTTACAGGGGACGGCTCC. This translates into CASSDVTGDGS. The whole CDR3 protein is CASSDVTGDGSDYTF.

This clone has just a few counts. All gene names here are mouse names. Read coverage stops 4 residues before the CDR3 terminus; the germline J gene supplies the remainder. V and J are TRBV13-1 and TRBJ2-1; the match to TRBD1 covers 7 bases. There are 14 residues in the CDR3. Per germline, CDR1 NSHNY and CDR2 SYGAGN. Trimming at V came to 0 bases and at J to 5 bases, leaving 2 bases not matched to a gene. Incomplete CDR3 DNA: TGTGCCAGCAGTGATGGAGGGACAGATGCT. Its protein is CASSDGGTDA. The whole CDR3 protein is CASSDGGTDAEQFF.

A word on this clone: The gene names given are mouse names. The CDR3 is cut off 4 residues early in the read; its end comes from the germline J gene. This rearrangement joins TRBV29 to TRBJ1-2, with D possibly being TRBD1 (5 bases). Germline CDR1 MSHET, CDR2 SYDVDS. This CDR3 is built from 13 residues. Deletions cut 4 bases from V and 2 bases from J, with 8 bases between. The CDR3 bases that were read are TGTGCTAGCAGTTCCGCAGGGAACTCC. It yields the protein CASSSAGNS. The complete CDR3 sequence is CASSSAGNSDYTF.

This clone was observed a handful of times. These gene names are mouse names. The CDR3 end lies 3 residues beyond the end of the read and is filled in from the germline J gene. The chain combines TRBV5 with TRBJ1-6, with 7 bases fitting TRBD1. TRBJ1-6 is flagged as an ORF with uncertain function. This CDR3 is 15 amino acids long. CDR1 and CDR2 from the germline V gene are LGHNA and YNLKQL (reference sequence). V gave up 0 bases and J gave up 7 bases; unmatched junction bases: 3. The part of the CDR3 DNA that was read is TGTGCCAGCAGCCAAGATGCCAGGGGGAATTCGCCC. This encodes CASSQDARGNSP. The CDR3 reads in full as CASSQDARGNSPLYF.

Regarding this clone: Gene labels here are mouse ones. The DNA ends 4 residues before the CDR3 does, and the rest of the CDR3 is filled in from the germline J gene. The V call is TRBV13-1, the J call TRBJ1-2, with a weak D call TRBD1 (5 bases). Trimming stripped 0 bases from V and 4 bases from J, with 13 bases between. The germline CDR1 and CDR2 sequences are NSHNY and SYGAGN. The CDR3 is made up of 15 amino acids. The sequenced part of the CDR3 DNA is TGTGCCAGCAGTGATGCACGCAGGGTTGGCTCC. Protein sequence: CASSDARRVGS. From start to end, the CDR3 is CASSDARRVGSDYTF.

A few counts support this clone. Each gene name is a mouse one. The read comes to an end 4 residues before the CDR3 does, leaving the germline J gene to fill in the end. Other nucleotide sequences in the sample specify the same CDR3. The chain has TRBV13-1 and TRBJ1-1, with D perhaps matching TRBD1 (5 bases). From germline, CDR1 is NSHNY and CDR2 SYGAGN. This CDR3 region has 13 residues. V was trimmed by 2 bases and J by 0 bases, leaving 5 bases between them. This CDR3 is CASSEQANTEVFF. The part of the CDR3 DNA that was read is TGTGCCAGCAGTGAACAGGCAAACACA.

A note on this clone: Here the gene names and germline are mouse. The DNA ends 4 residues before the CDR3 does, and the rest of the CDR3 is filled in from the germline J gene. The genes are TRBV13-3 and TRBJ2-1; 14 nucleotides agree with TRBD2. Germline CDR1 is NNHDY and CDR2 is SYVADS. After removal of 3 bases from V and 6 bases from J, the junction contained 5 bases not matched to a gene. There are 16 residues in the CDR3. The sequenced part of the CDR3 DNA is TGTGCCAGCAGTGCCCCGGGACTGGGGGGGCTTGCT. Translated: CASSAPGLGGLA. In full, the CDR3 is CASSAPGLGGLAEQFF.

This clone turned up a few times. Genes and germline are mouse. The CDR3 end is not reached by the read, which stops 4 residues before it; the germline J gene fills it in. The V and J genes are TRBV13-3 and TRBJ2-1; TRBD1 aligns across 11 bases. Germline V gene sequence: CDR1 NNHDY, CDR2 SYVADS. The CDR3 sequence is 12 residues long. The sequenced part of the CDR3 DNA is TGTGCCAGCAGGGACAGGGGGCCT. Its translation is CASRDRGP. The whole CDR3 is CASRDRGPEQFF.

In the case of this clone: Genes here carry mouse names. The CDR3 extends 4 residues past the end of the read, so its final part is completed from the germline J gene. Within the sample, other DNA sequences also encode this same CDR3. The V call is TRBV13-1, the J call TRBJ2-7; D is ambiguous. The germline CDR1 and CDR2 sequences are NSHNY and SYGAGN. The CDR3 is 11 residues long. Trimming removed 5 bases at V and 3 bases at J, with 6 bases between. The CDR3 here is CASSEGYEQYF. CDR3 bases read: TGTGCCAGCAGCGAGGGCTAT.

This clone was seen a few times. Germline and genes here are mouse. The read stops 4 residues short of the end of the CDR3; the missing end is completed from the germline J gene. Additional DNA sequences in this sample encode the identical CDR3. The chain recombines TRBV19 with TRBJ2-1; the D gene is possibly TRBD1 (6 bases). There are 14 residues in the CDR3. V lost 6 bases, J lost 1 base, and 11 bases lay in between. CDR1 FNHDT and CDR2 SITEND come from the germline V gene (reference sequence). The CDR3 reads CASTPGQNYAEQFF. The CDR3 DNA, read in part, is TGTGCCAGCACCCCGGGACAAAACTATGCT.

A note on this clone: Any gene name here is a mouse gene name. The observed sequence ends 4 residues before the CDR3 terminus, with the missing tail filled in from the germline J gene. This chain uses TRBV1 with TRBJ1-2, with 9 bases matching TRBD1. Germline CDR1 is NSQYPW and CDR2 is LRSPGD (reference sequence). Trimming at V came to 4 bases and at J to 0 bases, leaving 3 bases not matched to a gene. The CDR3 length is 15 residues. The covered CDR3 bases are TGCACCTGCAGTGGGGACAGGGTTGCAAACTCC. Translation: CTCSGDRVANS. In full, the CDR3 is CTCSGDRVANSDYTF.

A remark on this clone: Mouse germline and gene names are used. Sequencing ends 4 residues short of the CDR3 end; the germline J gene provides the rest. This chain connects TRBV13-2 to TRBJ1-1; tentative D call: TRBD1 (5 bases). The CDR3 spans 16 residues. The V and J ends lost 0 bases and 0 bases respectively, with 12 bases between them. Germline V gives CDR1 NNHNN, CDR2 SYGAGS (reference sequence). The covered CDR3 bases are TGTGCCAGCGGTGATGTTGGCAGGGCGGCAAACACA. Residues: CASGDVGRAANT. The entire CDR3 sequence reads CASGDVGRAANTEVFF.

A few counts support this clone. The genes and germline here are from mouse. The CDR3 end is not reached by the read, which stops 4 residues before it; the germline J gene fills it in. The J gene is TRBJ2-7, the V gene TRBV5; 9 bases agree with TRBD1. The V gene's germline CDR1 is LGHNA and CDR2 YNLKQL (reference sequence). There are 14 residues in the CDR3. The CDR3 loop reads CASSPGQGKHEQYF. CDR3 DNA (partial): TGTGCCAGCAGCCCGGGACAGGGTAAGCAT.

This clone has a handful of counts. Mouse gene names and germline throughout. CDR3 DNA (partial): TGTGCCAGCGGAGACTGGGGGAGGGACACCGGG. Encoded protein: CASGDWGRDTG. The CDR3 as a whole reads CASGDWGRDTGQLYF. The rearrangement joins TRBV13-2 to TRBJ2-2; TRBD2 matches 9 bases. The sequenced fragment ends 4 residues before the CDR3 boundary, so the rest is inferred from the germline J gene. Losses at the gene ends were 5 bases for V and 3 bases for J; bases not matched to a gene: 5. The length of the CDR3 is 15 residues. Germline V lookup: CDR1 NNHNN, CDR2 SYGAGS (reference sequence).

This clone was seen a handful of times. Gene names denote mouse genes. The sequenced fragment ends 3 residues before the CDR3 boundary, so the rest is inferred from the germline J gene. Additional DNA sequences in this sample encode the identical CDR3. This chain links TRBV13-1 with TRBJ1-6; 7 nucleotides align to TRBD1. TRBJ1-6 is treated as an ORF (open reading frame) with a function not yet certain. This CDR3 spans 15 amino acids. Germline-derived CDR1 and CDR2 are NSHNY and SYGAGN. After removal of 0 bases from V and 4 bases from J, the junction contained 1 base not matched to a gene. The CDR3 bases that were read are TGTGCCAGCAGTGATGGGGGACAGTATAATTCGCCC. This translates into CASSDGGQYNSP. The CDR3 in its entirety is CASSDGGQYNSPLYF.

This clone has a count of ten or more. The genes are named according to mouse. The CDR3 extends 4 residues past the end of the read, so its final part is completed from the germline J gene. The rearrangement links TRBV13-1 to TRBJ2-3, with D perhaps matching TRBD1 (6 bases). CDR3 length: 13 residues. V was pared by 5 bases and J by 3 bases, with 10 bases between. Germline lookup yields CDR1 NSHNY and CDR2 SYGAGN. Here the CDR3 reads CASRDDRAETLYF. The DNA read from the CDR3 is TGTGCCAGCAGAGACGACAGGGCAGAA.

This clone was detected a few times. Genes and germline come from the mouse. The covered CDR3 bases are TGTGCCAGCAGTGAAGAGGGGAGGGAC. The encoded protein is CASSEEGRD. The whole CDR3 region reads CASSEEGRDTQYF. V usage is TRBV13-3 and J usage is TRBJ2-5, with TRBD1 as a possible D gene (5 bases). The read halts 4 residues ahead of the CDR3 end, with the missing end drawn from the germline J gene. Germline V gene lookup returns CDR1 NNHDY and CDR2 SYVADS. The CDR3 is 13 amino acids.

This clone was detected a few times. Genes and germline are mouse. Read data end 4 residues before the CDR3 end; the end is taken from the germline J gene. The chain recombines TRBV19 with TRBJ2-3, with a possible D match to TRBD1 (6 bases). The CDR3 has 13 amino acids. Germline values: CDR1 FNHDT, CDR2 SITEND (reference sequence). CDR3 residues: CASSIIRGETLYF. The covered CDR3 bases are TGTGCCAGCAGTATAATCAGGGGAGAA.

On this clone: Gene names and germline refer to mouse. The CDR3: CASSPPGSRNTLYF. The CDR3 DNA, read in part, is TGTGCCAGCAGTCCCCCAGGGAGTAGGAAC. The rearrangement uses TRBV19 and TRBJ2-4, with TRBD1 as a possible D gene (5 bases). Read coverage stops 4 residues before the CDR3 terminus; the germline J gene supplies the remainder. CDR1 and CDR2 from the germline V gene are FNHDT and SITEND (reference sequence). This CDR3 contains 14 residues.

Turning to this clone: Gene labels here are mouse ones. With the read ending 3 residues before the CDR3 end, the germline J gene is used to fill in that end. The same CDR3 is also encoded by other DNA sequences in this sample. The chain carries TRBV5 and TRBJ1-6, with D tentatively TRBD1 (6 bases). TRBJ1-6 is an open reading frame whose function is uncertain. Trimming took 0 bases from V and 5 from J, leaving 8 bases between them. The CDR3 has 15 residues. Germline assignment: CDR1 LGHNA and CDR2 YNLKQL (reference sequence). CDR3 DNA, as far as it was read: TGTGCCAGCAGCCAAGACGGGACAAATAATTCGCCC. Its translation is CASSQDGTNNSP. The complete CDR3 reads CASSQDGTNNSPLYF.

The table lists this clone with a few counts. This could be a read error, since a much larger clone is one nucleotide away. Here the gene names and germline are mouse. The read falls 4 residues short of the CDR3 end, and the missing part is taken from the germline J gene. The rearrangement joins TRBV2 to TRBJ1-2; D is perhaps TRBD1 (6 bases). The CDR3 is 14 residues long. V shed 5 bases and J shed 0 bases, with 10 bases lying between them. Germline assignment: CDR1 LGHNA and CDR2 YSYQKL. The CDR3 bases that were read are TGTGCCAGCAGCTACGGGACAACAAACTCC. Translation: CASSYGTTNS. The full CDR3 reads CASSYGTTNSDYTF.

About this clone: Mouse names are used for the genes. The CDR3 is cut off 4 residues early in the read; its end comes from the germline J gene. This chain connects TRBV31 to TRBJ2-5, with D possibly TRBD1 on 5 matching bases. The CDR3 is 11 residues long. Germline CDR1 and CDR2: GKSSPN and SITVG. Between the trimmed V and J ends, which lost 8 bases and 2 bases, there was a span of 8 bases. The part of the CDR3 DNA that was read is TGTGCCACGGACACCCAAGAC. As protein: CATDTQD. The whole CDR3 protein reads CATDTQDTQYF.

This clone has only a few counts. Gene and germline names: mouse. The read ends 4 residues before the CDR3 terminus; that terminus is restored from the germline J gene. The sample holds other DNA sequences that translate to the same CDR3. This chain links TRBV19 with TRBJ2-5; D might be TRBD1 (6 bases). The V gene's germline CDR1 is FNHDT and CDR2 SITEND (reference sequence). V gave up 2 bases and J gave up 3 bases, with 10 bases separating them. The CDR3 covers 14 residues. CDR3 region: CASSIGDIQDTQYF. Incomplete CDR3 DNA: TGTGCCAGCAGTATTGGGGACATACAAGAC.

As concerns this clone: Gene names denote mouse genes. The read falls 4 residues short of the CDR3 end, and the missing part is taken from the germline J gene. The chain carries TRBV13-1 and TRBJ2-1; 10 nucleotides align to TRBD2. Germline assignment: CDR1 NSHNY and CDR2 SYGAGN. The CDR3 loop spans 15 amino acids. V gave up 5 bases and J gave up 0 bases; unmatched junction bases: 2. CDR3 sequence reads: CASRGTGDNYAEQFF. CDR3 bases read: TGTGCCAGCAGAGGGACTGGGGATAACTATGCT.

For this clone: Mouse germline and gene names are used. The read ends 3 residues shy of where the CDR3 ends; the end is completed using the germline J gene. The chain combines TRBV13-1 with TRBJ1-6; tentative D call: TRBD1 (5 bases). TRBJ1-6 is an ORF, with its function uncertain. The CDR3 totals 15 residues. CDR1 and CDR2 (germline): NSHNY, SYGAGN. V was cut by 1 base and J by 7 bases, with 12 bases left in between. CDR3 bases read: TGTGCCAGCAGTGATTATCGGGGGGTGAATTCGCCC. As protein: CASSDYRGVNSP. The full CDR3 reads CASSDYRGVNSPLYF.